Detailed here is one TCR beta chain. This record belongs to a study of blood T cell repertoires in COVID-19. Study context: COVID-19 samples collected from the United States, Italy and Spain covered acute and convalescent phases. Nucleic acid was either cDNA or gDNA, and it came from T cells, B-cell-depleted T cells, or PBMCs.

As originally analysed: Reference gene primer amplification yielded estimated nucleated cell counts. TCRdb's table, derived via immunoSEQ multiplex PCR, lists solely in-frame clones and lacks some. V, J and clone size are those of that table, while D and trimming were read from the DNA. In the table there are tens of thousands of clones, 86% of which are singletons. Per the germline V gene, CDR1 is MDHEN and CDR2 is SYDVKM. The V end lost 9 bases, the J end lost 3 bases, and 21 bases lay between the germline ends. The CDR3 is 15 residues long. Material: peripheral blood. This TCR derives from a man between 65 and 79 years old with acute or convalescent COVID-19. V is TRBV28 and J is TRBJ2-7, with a tentative D call TRBD1 (6 bases). DNA of the CDR3: TGTGCCAGTTCGCCCCCCCCAGGGGCCCTCTACGAGCAGTACTTC. Translated: CASSPPPGALYEQYF.